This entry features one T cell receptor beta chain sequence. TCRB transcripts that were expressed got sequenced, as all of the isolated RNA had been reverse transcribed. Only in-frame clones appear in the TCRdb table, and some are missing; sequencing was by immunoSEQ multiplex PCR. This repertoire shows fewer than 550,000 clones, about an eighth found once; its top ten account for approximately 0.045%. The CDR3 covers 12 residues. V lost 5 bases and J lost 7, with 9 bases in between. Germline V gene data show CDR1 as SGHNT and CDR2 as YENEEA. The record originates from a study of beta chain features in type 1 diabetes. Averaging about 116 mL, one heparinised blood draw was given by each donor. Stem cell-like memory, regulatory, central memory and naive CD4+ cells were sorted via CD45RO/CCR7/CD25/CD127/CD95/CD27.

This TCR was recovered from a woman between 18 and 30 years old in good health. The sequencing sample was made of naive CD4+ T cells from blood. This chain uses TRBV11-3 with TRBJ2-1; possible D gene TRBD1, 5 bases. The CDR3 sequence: CASSTRANEQFF. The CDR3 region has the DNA TGTGCCAGCAGCACCAGGGCAAATGAGCAGTTCTTC.